This T cell receptor (beta chain) was obtained from a study of T-cell memory formation after mild COVID-19 (dated by TCRdb to about 2021). Background for the entire study: TCR sequence clusters from the two donors were largely donor specific. T-cell clones expanding and contracting after mild COVID-19 in two donors were tracked by longitudinal TCRalpha and TCRbeta repertoire sequencing. Two young, previously healthy adult volunteers, one female and one male, were included in the cohort. Broad study findings and their caveats: The study covered only a couple of mild cases, and larger cohorts including severe cases with pre-infection samples were considered necessary. From day 15 to 85, contracting clones showed balanced CD4/CD8 phenotypes, whereas a second wave of clones that expanded from day 15 to 37 leaned towards CD4+. The detection of some responding clones in pre-infection memory suggests that pre-existing cross-reactive memory T cells joined the SARS-CoV-2 response. SARS-CoV-2 specificity was not confirmed for the second-wave clones peaking on day 37. Contracting CD4+ clones were located mainly in the CM and EM memory subsets, whereas CD8+ clones were found to be enriched in EMRA.

Ficoll-Paque density gradient centrifugation was used to isolate PBMCs. From its cysteine to its phenylalanine, the CDR3 spans 13 amino acids. Only the CDR3 DNA is retained, 39 bases long and in frame from the first base. V sheds 1 base and J sheds 5 bases, leaving 8 bases between their ends. The CDR1 and CDR2 encoded by the germline V gene (reference sequence) are LGHDT and YNNKEL. In its sample, this clonotype was seen a few times. Which antigen it targets is not known. No much larger clone is present one base from it, and per-base qualities are unavailable. Sequencing took place on an Illumina NovaSeq 6000. TCRalpha and TCRbeta cDNA libraries were built by 5'RACE with constant-segment primers, adding sample barcodes and unique molecular identifiers. RNA was extracted from every sample with Trizol reagent. Library amplification was performed in two PCR steps, and a second sample barcode and Illumina TruSeq adapters were introduced in the second step. Sequencing of the libraries was done on an Illumina NovaSeq, producing 2 x 150 bp paired-end reads. The paper's processing steps were these. With migec v1.2.7, reads were demultiplexed and then collapsed into UMI-guided consensus sequences. Using mixcr v2.1.11, UMI consensuses were aligned to TRA and TRB V and J templates and then assembled into clonotypes. Clonotypes were classified as expanded or contracted when called significant by both edgeR and NoisET, with noise models trained on biological replicates. For edgeR calls, a false discovery rate-adjusted p below 0.01 and a log2 fold-change threshold of 1 were applied. As an exploratory analysis of dynamics, PCA with hierarchical clustering was applied to max-normalized trajectories of the 1000 most abundant clonotypes. Each responding clone was given a CD4 or CD8 phenotype based on the CD4+ and CD8+ repertoires, which had been sequenced separately. The public reads were reprocessed in TCRdb via fastp at Q25 and MiXCR, keeping in-frame beta chains. Rows with a matching CDR3 protein are joined into one entry that keeps the most common DNA and genes. The V and J calls and clone size are TCRdb's, not the authors'. The sample data list some 200,000 distinct CDR3 sequences, and about 21% of these were observed just once. 23% of the sample rests with the top ten.

The sequencing sample was made of PBMCs or a T cell subset sorted from them (not recorded which). The sequence came from an adult woman who had mild COVID-19 (a few samples of this study predate the infection). The sample titles of this study are shuffled in the database, so cell type and time point are left out; the donor was told from shared clones. Here the chain combines TRBV3-1 and TRBJ1-2; no D segment can be confidently identified. The DNA sequence is given as TGTGCCAGCAGCCAAGGCAGAACTTATGGCTACACCTTC. Its protein reads: CASSQGRTYGYTF.